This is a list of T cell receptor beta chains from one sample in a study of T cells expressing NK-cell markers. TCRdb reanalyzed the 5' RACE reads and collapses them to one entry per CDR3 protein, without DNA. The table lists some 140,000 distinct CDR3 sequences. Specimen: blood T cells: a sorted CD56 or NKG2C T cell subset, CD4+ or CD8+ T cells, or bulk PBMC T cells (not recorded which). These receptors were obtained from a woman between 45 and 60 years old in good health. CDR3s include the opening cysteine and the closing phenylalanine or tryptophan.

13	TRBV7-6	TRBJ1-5	CASSPTPGQPQHF
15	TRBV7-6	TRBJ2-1	CASTRGTGFDNEQFF
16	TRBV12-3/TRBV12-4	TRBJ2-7	CASSPLGLAGGSEQYF
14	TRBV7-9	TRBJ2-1	CASWTSGRANEQFF
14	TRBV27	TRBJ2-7	CASSLLGQPYEQYF
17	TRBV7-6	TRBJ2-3	CASSLFTSGSVADTQYF
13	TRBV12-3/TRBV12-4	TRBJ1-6	CASSPSGGSPLHF
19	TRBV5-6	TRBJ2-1	CASSLVASGRGKDYNEQFF
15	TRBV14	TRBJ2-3	CASSPRLAVRDTQYF
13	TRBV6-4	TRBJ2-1	CASSEGEHNEQFF
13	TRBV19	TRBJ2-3	CASSGFGTDTQYF
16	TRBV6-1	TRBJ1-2	CASSAGGAKDYYGYTF
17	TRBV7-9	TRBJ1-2	CASSLWLAAPEGYGYTF
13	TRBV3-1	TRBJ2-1	CASSQETRNEQFF
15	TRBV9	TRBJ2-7	CASSVGNRGSYEQYF
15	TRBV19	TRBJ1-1	CASSIGRELNTEAFF
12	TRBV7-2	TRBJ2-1	CASTLFSNEQFF
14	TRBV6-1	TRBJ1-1	CASSYTGAGTEAFF
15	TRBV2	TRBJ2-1	CASSEVLAGGNEQFF
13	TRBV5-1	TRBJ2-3	CASSSLAPDTQYF
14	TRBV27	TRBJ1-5	CACTSGQSNQPQHF
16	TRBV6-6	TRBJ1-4	CASSYSGSQGYEKLFF
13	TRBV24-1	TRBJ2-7	CATSVKGSYEQYF
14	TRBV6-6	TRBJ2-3	CASSYSPSLDTQYF
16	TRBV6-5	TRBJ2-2	CASSYTMTGGGGELFF
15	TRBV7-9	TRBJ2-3	CASSEGLAGTDTQYF
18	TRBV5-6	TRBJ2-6	CASSLTGDSSSGANVLTF
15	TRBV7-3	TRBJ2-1	CASSLSLAGYNEQFF
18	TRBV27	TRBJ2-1	CASSSFQLDSDYYNEQFF
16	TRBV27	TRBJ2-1	CASSLLGLAVHNEQFF
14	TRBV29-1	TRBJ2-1	CSVEGGVETNEQFF
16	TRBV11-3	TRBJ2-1	CASSSRASGSYNEQFF
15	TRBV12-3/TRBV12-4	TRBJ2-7	CASSLLATVAYEQYF
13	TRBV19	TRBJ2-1	CASSRLAGNEQFF
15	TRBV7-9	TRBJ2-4	CASSLGGVAKNIQYF
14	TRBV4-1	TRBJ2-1	CASRQLTDYNEQFF
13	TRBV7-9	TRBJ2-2	CASSSSTTGELFF
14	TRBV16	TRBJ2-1	CASSSGTVLNEQFF
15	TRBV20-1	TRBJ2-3	CSARGPGESTDTQYF
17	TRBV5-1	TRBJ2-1	CASSPSLREGLNNEQFF
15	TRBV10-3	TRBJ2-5	CAISEGVPRRETQYF
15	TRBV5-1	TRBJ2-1	CASSLEGQGLWGQFF
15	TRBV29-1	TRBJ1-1	CSVDPGQVTNTEAFF
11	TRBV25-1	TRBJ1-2	CASSVFDGYTF
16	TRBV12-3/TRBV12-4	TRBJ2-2	CASSLVRDPAGGELFF
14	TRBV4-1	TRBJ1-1	CASSQDRRVTEAFF
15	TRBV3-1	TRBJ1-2	CASSQEIGSGGGYTF
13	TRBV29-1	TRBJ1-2	CSVDRGDYYGYTF
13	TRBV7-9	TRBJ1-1	CASSYGQGTEAFF
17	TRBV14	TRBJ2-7	CASSQEFRDRGVYEQYF
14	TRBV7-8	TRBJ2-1	CASSPFSSYNEQFF
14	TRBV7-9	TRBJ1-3	CASSLEEHGNTIYF
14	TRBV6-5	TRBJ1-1	CASSPDQTNTEAFF
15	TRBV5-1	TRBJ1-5	CASSFGTGVNQPQHF
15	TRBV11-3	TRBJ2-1	CASTFRPAADNEQFF